Reported below is one TCR beta chain. The antigen remains unidentified. This record belongs to a study of OX40 agonist ivuxolimab in advanced cancers. Only in-frame clones appear in the TCRdb table, and some are missing; sequencing was by immunoSEQ multiplex PCR. The sample contains 50,000 to 55,000 clones, 85% to 90% of which appear only once. The ends were cut back, 1 base at V and 5 bases at J, with 18 bases in the middle. The CDR3 has 17 residues. Germline V gives CDR1 LGHNA, CDR2 YNFKEQ. Broader study findings: Low normalized clonal expansion also occurred in some nonresponding patients. The 0.1-3.0 mg/kg partial responders had among the lowest clonal expansion.

The source is an adult with an advanced solid tumor such as melanoma, head and neck, liver or kidney cancer. This specimen consisted of CD4+ or CD8+ T cells sorted from blood, obtained in a trial of the OX40 agonist ivuxolimab. The J gene is TRBJ2-1, the V gene TRBV4-2; D tentatively fits TRBD1 or TRBD2 (6 bases each). The CDR3: CASSQALRGLTDNEQFF. CDR3 nucleotides: TGTGCCAGCAGCCAAGCCCTACGGGGGCTAACCGACAATGAGCAGTTCTTC.